This T cell receptor beta chain originates from a study of T cells in Graves' hyperthyroidism and ophthalmopathy. The count of this clonotype is one. Its antigen is not known. Diagnoses rested on clinical symptoms, serum thyroxine and TRAb, thyroid ultrasound and orbital computed tomography. Researchers amplified the TCR beta CDR3 regions from RNA transcripts. A set of HTBI primers served as the primers for a first-round RT-PCR of the TCR CDR3. TCRdb itself ran the multiplex PCR reads through MiXCR, one entry per CDR3 protein. The table records more than 500,000 distinct CDR3 sequences, 40% to 55% of them present only once. The study, taken as a whole, reports: Ophthalmopathy onset followed model prediction by a median approximately 5.9 months.

V gave up 0 bases and J gave up 7 bases; unmatched junction bases: 8. Germline V gives CDR1 SGDLS, CDR2 YYNGEE. This CDR3 has 15 residues. The clonotype was recovered from an adult woman with Graves' disease, either hyperthyroidism or ophthalmopathy (not recorded which). The chain uses TRBV9 and TRBJ2-3; TRBD2 aligns across 7 bases. Sequenced material: peripheral blood or thyroid tissue (not recorded which). As DNA, the CDR3 is TGTGCCAGCAGCGTAGAAGCAGGGAGGGCGAATACGCAGTATTTT. It translates to CASSVEAGRANTQYF.